These 21 T cell receptor beta chains originate from one sample sequenced in a study of blood T cell repertoires in COVID-19. Libraries were prepared by immunoSEQ multiplex PCR; TCRdb keeps only in-frame clonotypes and omits some of them. The sample consists of 150,000 to 200,000 clones, 86% of them appearing once. The sequenced sample consisted of peripheral blood. The receptors derive from a man aged 18 to 35 with acute or convalescent COVID-19.

The V gene is TRBV5-1, the J gene TRBJ2-1, with D possibly matching TRBD1 (6 bases). The CDR3 spans 14 residues. V dropped 4 bases and J dropped 4 bases, with 12 bases sitting between them. Germline CDR1 is SGHRS and CDR2 is YFSETQ. CDR3 region: CASSPWTEYNEQFF. In nucleotides, the CDR3 is TGCGCCAGCAGCCCGTGGACAGAATACAATGAGCAGTTCTTC.

The V and J genes are TRBV7-3 and TRBJ1-6; a weak D match, TRBD1 (6 bases). V was clipped by 5 bases and J by 4 bases, with 15 bases between them. The CDR3 extends over 16 amino acids. CDR1 is SGHTA and CDR2 is FQGTGA in the germline V gene. The CDR3 region has the DNA TGTGCCAGCAGCCGAGATGTCAGGGGTTATAATTCACCCCTCCACTTT. Amino acids: CASSRDVRGYNSPLHF. Drawing the rest from reference TRBV7-3 and TRBJ1-6, the complete variable domain is GAGVSQTPSNKVTEKGKYVELRCDPISGHTALYWYRQSLGQGPEFLIYFQGTGAADDSGLPNDRFFAVRPEGSVSTLKIQRTERGDSAVYLCASSRDVRGYNSPLHFGNGTRLTVT.

The chain has TRBV18 and TRBJ2-7; 8 nucleotides match TRBD1. CDR1 is KGHSH and CDR2 is LQKENI in the germline V gene. This CDR3 has 14 amino acids. The CDR3 sequence: CASSPGQGTYEQYV. CDR3 nucleotides: TGTGCCAGCTCACCAGGACAGGGAACCTACGAGCAGTATGTC.

This sequence joins TRBV7-9 and TRBJ2-1; D perhaps matches TRBD2 (6 bases). V was pared by 6 bases and J by 0 bases, with 9 bases between. The CDR3 is 14 residues long. CDR1 and CDR2 (germline): SEHNR, FQNEAQ (reference sequence). CDR3 bases: TGTGCCAGCAGTCGGGGGAGCTCCTACAATGAGCAGTTCTTC. Its translation is CASSRGSSYNEQFF.

This clone has a single count. The V and J genes are TRBV18 and TRBJ2-7, with 10 bases aligning to TRBD1. Looked up from germline, CDR1 is KGHSH and CDR2 is LQKENI. The V gene end was trimmed by 5 bases and the J gene end by 5 bases; junction bases not matched to a gene: 15. CDR3 length: 17 residues. CDR3 protein: CASSSLHRDRGPHEQYF. In nucleotides, the CDR3 is TGTGCCAGCTCATCACTGCACCGGGACAGGGGCCCCCACGAGCAGTACTTC.

The chain combines TRBV7-8 with TRBJ1-3; 11 bases align to TRBD1. The junction had 10 bases not matched to a gene; V was cut back by 5 bases and J by 4 bases. Per germline, CDR1 SGHVS and CDR2 FQNEAQ. The CDR3 sequence is 17 residues long. The CDR3 sequence is CASSRWDRGASGNTIYF. Written as DNA, the CDR3 is TGTGCCAGCAGCAGATGGGACAGGGGGGCATCGGGAAACACCATATATTTT.

This clone was counted once. The V gene is TRBV21-1, the J gene TRBJ1-2; the table calls TRBD1, which could not be checked here. TRBV21-1 is a listed pseudogene. This CDR3 has 14 amino acids. The CDR3 protein is CASNLGQGDCGYTF. The CDR3 region has the DNA TGTGCCAGCAACTTGGGACAGGGGGACTGCGGCTACACCTTC.

The chain combines TRBV7-3 with TRBJ2-3, with 9 positions matching TRBD1. The CDR3 runs 15 residues. CDR1 is SGHTA and CDR2 is FQGTGA in the germline V gene. The V segment lost 5 bases and the J segment 1 base; nucleotides outside the gene matches: 4. CDR3 amino acids: CASSPWTGGTDTQYF. As DNA, the CDR3 is TGTGCCAGCAGCCCCTGGACAGGGGGCACAGATACGCAGTATTTT.

The V gene is TRBV3-1 (or the pseudogene TRBV3-2), the J gene TRBJ1-6, with D possibly being TRBD1 (5 bases). Germline V gene sequence: CDR1 LGHDT, CDR2 YNNKEL (reference sequence). The V end was cut by 0 bases, the J end by 6 bases, with 12 bases between. The CDR3 is 16 residues long. The CDR3 sequence: CASSQDFRVPNSPLHF. CDR3 nucleotide sequence: TGTGCCAGCAGCCAAGATTTCAGGGTACCTAATTCACCCCTCCACTTT.

This rearrangement joins TRBV4-1 to TRBJ1-1; possible D gene TRBD1, 6 bases. The CDR3 has 15 amino acids. The germline CDR1 and CDR2 sequences are MGHRA and YSYEKL. Trimming took 3 bases from V and 1 from J, leaving 12 bases between them. CDR3 coding DNA: TGCGCCAGCAGCCAGAATCAGGGGTCGAACACTGAAGCTTTCTTT. Translation gives CASSQNQGSNTEAFF.

The chain recombines TRBV14 with TRBJ1-1, with 8 positions matching TRBD1. Germline loops: CDR1 SGHDN, CDR2 FVKESK. CDR3 size: 16 residues. Unmatched junction bases numbered 6, after V lost 2 bases and J lost 1 base. The CDR3 bases are TGTGCCAGCAGCCAAAGAACCGGGACAGGGAACACTGAAGCTTTCTTT. It is translated as CASSQRTGTGNTEAFF. Complete variable domain (other parts from reference TRBV14 and TRBJ1-1): EAGVTQFPSHSVIEKGQTVTLRCDPISGHDNLYWYRRVMGKEIKFLLHFVKESKQDESGMPNNRFLAERTGGTYSTLKVQPAELEDSGVYFCASSQRTGTGNTEAFFGQGTRLTVV.

Regarding this clone: Other DNA sequences of this sample code for an identical CDR3. The DNA for the CDR3 is TGTGCCAGCAGCGTAGGGGCAGGGGGCAGGGAGACCCAGTACTTC. Its translation is CASSVGAGGRETQYF. The V and J genes are TRBV9 and TRBJ2-5, with 8 bases that match TRBD1. Germline V gene data show CDR1 as SGDLS and CDR2 as YYNGEE. CDR3 length equals 15 residues. Trimming cost V 0 bases and J 5 bases; bases outside gene matches: 6. Combining the CDR3 with reference TRBV9 and TRBJ2-5 gives the whole variable domain DSGVTQTPKHLITATGQRVTLRCSPRSGDLSVYWYQQSLDQGLQFLIQYYNGEERAKGNILERFSAQQFPDLHSELNLSSLELGDSALYFCASSVGAGGRETQYFGPGTRLLVL.

The chain links TRBV7-2 to TRBJ2-5, with TRBD1 matching 8 bases. This CDR3 is built from 15 residues. Germline assignment: CDR1 SGHTA and CDR2 FQGNSA. Unmatched junction bases numbered 5, after V lost 5 bases and J lost 0 bases. The CDR3 DNA follows: TGTGCCAGCAGCCAACGGACAGGGAACCAAGAGACCCAGTACTTC. Its translation is CASSQRTGNQETQYF.

The chain carries TRBV7-3 and TRBJ2-1; 7 bases are shared with TRBD2. V lost 0 bases and J lost 2; bases outside the gene matches: 4. CDR1 is SGHTA and CDR2 is FQGTGA in the germline V gene. This CDR3 region has 16 residues. The CDR3 DNA reads TGTGCCAGCAGCTTAACGTCTAGCGGCACCTACAATGAGCAGTTCTTC. The encoded protein is CASSLTSSGTYNEQFF.

V is TRBV6-6 and J is TRBJ2-5; 9 bases map to TRBD1. V lost 6 bases to trimming and J lost 5 bases; unmatched junction nucleotides: 4. The CDR3 has 13 amino acids. Germline V gene lookup returns CDR1 MNHNY and CDR2 SVGAGI (reference sequence). The CDR3 DNA sequence: TGTGCCAGCAGCCAACAGGGGGCCGAGACCCAGTACTTC. Amino acid sequence: CASSQQGAETQYF.

This chain uses TRBV24-1 with TRBJ2-3, with 7 positions matching TRBD2. The V segment lost 3 bases and the J segment 2 bases; nucleotides outside the gene matches: 7. Germline loops: CDR1 KGHDR, CDR2 SFDVKD. The CDR3 length is 16 residues. The CDR3 DNA is TGTGCCACCAGTGATCCGGGAGGTAGCGTCACAGATACGCAGTATTTT. It translates to CATSDPGGSVTDTQYF.

The V and J genes are TRBV2 and TRBJ1-5; D gene ambiguous. V lost 7 bases and J lost 11, with 21 bases in between. This CDR3 comprises 14 residues. Germline lookup yields CDR1 SNHLY and CDR2 FYNNEI. In nucleotides, the CDR3 is TGTGCCAGCACAACGGGGTTGGCCAGCGGGACCCAGCATTTT. Its protein product is CASTTGLASGTQHF.

The sample holds one count of this clone. V is TRBV3-1 (or the pseudogene TRBV3-2) and J is TRBJ1-3; no definite D call. Germline V gene data show CDR1 as LGHDT and CDR2 as YNNKEL (reference sequence). The CDR3 is made up of 13 amino acids. V lost 4 bases and J 4 bases, leaving 8 bases between the germline ends. This chain's CDR3 is CASSPRVGNTIYF. The CDR3 DNA sequence: TGTGCCAGCAGCCCGAGGGTCGGAAACACCATATATTTT.

This chain connects TRBV4-1 to TRBJ2-2, with D tentatively TRBD2 (5 bases). Between the trimmed V and J ends, which lost 1 base and 6 bases, there was a span of 15 bases. CDR3 size: 16 residues. CDR1 is MGHRA and CDR2 is YSYEKL in the germline V gene. CDR3 in amino acids: CASSQVGDARPGELFF. CDR3 sequence (DNA): TGCGCCAGCAGCCAAGTGGGAGACGCCCGTCCCGGGGAGCTGTTTTTT.

The table lists this clone with a count of one. This sequence joins TRBV3-1 (or the pseudogene TRBV3-2) and TRBJ2-3; 8 bases fit TRBD2. The germline gives CDR1 LGHDT, CDR2 YNNKEL (reference sequence). J gave up 5 bases and V 4 bases, and 8 bases lay outside the gene matches. The CDR3 totals 15 residues. The CDR3: CASSRRLAREDTQYF. In DNA, the CDR3 is TGTGCCAGCAGCCGGAGACTAGCGAGGGAAGATACGCAGTATTTT.

The chain's CDR3 is CAWSEGDPRGYPYEQYF. The CDR3, as DNA: TGTGCCTGGAGCGAGGGGGACCCCCGGGGTTACCCCTACGAGCAGTACTTC. This sequence joins TRBV30 and TRBJ2-7; D may be TRBD1 (6 bases). CDR3 length: 17 residues. V gave up 3 bases and J gave up 2 bases, with 23 bases separating them. CDR1 is GTSNPN, CDR2 SVGIG, per germline (reference sequence).